This T cell receptor (beta chain) is drawn from a study of beta chain features in type 1 diabetes. The entirety of the isolated RNA underwent reverse transcription, so expressed TCRB transcripts were sequenced. Libraries were prepared by immunoSEQ multiplex PCR; TCRdb keeps only in-frame clonotypes and omits some of them. The sample shows roughly 150,000 clones, approximately 10% of them seen only once. V was pared by 5 bases and J by 0 bases, with 9 bases of the junction left unmatched. Per the germline V gene, CDR1 is SGHNT and CDR2 is YYREEE (reference sequence). The CDR3 runs to 16 residues. Points from the study as a whole: The naive, central memory and Treg TCRB repertoires showed an apparent similarity that was greater among patients than among healthy donors. Among all four CD4+ subsets, Type 1 diabetes patients had TCRB CDR3s that were moderately but significantly shorter. For patients and controls alike, PCR might favor shorter templates to the same degree.

About this clone itself: What it binds is unknown.

CD45RO/CCR7/CD25/CD127/CD95/CD27 sorting isolated CD4+ naive, central memory, regulatory and stem cell-like memory cells. The clonotype originates from a man under 40 with type 1 diabetes. The material sequenced was central memory CD4+ T cells from blood. This sequence joins TRBV5-4 and TRBJ2-5; TRBD2 matches at 8 bases. The CDR3 region is CASRGGSGNYQETQYF. As DNA, the CDR3 is TGTGCCAGCAGGGGGGGTAGCGGGAATTACCAAGAGACCCAGTACTTC.